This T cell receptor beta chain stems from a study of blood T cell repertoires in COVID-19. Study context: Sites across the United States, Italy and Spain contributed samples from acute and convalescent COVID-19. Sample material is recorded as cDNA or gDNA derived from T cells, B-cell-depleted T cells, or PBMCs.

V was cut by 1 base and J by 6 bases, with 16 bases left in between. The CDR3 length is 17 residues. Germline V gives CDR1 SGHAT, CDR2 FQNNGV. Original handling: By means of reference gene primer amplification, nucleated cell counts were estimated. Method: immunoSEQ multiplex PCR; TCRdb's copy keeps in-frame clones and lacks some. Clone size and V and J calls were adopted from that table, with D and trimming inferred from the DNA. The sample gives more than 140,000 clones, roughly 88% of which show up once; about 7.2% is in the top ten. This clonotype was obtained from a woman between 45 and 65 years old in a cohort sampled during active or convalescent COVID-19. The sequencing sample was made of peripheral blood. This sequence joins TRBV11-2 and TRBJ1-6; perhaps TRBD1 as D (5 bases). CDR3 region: CASSLAVTKGRNSPLHF. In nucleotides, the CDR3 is TGTGCCAGCAGCTTAGCGGTTACTAAGGGGCGTAATTCACCCCTCCACTTT.